The 3 T cell receptor beta chains below come from one sample, sequenced in a study of blood T cell repertoires in COVID-19. Generated by immunoSEQ multiplex PCR, the TCRdb table keeps only in-frame clones and is missing some. Among about 160,000 clones listed, about 87% were seen once. The sequencing sample was made of peripheral blood. All receptors derive from a man at least 80 years old with acute or convalescent COVID-19.

This chain links TRBV7-2 with TRBJ2-6; D gene uncertain. V was trimmed by 5 bases and J by 9 bases, leaving 17 bases between them. Per the germline V gene, CDR1 is SGHTA and CDR2 is FQGNSA. This CDR3 has 15 amino acids. The chain's CDR3 is CASSPGPPTINVLTF. DNA of the CDR3: TGTGCCAGCAGCCCTGGCCCTCCGACAATCAACGTCCTGACTTTC.

The chain combines TRBV5-1 with TRBJ2-1; D might be TRBD1 (5 bases). V lost 0 bases and J 13 bases, leaving 14 bases between the germline ends. Germline assignment: CDR1 SGHRS and CDR2 YFSETQ. CDR3 length equals 13 residues. The CDR3 region is CASSLEPGHGQFF. The CDR3 DNA is TGCGCCAGCAGCTTGGAGCCAGGACATGGACAGTTCTTC.

The chain recombines TRBV11-3 with TRBJ2-1; 9 bases agree with TRBD2. Trimming removed 1 base from V and 6 bases from J; junction bases left unmatched: 4. The CDR3 extends over 15 amino acids. The germline V gene encodes CDR1 SGHNT and CDR2 YENEEA. The CDR3 coding sequence is TGTGCCAGCAGCTTAGGGATAGCGGGAGTCAATGAGCAGTTCTTC. Protein sequence: CASSLGIAGVNEQFF.